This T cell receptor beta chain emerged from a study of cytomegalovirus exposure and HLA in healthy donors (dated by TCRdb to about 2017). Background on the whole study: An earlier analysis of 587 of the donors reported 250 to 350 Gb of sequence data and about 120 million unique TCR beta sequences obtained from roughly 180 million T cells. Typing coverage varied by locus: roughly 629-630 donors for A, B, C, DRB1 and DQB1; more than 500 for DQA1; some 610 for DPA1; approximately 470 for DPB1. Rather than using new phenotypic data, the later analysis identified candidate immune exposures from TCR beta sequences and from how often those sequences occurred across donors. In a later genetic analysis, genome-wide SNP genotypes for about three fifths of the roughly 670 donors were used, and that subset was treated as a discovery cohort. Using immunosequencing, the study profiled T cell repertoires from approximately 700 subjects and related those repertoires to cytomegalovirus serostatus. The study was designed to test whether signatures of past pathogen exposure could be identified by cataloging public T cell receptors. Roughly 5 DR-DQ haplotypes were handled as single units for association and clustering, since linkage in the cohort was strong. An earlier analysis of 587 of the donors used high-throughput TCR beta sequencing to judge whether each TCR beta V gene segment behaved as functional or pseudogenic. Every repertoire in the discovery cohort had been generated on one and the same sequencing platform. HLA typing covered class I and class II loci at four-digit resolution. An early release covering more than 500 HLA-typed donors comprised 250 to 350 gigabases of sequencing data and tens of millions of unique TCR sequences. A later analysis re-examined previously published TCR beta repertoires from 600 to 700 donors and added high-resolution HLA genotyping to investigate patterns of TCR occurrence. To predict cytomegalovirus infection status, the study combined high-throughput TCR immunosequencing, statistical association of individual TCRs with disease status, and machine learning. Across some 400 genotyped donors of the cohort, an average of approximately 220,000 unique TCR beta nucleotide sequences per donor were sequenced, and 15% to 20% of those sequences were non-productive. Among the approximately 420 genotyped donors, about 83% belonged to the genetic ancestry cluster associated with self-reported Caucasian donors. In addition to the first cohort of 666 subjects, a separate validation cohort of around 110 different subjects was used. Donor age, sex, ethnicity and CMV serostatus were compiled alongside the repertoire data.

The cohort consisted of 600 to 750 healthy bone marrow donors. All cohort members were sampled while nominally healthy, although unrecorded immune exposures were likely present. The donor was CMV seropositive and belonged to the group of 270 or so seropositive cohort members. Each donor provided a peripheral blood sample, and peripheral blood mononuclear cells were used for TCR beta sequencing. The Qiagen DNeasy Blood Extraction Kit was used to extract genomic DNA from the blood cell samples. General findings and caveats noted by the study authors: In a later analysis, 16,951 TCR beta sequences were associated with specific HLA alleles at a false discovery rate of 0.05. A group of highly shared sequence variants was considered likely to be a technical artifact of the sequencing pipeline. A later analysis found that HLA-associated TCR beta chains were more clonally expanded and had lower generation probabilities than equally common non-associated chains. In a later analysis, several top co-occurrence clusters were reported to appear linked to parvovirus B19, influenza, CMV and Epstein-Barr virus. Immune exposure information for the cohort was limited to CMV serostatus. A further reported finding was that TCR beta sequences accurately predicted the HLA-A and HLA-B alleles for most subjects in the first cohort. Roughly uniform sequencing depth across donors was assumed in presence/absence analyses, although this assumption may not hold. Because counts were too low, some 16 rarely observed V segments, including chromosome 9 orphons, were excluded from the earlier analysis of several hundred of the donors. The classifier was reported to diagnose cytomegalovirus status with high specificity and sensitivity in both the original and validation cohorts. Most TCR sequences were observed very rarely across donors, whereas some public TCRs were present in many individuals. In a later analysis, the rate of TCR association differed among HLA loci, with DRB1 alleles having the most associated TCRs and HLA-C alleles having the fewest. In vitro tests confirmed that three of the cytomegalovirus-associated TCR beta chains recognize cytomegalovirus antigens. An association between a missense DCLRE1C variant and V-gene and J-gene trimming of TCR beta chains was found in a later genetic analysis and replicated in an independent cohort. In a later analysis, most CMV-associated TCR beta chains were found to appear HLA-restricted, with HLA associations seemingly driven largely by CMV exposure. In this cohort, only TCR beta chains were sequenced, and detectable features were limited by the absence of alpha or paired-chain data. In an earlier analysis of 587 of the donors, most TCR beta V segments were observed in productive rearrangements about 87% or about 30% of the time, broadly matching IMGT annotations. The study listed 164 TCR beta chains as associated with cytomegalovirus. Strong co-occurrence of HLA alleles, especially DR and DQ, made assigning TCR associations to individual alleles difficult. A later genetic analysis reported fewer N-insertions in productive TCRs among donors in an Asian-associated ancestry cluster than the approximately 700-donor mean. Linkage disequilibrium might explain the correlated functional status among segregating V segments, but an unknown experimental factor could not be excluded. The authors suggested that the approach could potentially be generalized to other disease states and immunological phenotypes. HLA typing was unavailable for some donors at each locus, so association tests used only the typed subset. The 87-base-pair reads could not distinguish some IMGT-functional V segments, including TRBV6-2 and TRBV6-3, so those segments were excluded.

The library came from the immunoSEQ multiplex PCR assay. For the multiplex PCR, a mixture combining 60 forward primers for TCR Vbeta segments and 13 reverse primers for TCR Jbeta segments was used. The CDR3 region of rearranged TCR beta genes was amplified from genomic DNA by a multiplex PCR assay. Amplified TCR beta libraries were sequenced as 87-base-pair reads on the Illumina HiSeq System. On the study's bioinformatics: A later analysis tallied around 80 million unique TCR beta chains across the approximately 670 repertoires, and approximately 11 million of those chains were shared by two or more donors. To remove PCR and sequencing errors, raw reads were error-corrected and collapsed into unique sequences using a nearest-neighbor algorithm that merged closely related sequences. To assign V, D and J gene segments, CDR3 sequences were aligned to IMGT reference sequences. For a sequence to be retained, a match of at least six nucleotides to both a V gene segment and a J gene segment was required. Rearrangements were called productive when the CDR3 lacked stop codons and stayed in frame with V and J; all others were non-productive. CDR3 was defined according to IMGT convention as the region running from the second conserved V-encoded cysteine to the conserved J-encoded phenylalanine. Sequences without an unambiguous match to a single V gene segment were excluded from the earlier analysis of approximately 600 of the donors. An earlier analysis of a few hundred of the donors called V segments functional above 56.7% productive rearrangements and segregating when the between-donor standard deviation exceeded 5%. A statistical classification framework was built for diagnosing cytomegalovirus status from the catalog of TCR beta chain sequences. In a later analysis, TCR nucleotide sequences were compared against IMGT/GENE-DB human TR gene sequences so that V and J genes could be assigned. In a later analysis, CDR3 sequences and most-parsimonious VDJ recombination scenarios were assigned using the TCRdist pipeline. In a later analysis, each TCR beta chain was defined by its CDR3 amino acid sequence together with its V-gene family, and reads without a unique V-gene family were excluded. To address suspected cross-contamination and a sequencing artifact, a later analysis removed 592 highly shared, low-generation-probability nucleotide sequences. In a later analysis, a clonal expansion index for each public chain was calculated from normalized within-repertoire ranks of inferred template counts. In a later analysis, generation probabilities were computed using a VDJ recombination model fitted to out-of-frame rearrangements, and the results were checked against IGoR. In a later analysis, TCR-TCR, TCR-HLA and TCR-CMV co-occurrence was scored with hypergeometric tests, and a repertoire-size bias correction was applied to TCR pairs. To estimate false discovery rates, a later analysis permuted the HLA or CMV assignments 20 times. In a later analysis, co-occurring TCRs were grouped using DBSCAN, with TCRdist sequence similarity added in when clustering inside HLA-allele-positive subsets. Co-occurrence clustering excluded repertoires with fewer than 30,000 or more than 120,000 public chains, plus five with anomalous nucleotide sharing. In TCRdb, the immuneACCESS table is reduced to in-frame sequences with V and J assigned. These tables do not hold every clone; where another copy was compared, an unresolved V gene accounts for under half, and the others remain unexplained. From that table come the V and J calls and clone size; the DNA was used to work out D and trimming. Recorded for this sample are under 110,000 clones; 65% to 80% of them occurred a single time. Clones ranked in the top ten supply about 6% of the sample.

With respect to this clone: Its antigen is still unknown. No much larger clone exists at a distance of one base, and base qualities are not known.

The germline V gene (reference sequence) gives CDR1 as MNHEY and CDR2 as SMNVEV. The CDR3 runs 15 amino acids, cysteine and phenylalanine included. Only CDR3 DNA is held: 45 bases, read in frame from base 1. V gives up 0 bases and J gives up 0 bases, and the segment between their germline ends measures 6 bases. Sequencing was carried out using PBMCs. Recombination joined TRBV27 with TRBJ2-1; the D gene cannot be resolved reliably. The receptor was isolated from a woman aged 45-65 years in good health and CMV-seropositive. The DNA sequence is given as TGTGCCAGCAGTTTATCGGTGAGCTCCTACAATGAGCAGTTCTTC. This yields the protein CASSLSVSSYNEQFF.